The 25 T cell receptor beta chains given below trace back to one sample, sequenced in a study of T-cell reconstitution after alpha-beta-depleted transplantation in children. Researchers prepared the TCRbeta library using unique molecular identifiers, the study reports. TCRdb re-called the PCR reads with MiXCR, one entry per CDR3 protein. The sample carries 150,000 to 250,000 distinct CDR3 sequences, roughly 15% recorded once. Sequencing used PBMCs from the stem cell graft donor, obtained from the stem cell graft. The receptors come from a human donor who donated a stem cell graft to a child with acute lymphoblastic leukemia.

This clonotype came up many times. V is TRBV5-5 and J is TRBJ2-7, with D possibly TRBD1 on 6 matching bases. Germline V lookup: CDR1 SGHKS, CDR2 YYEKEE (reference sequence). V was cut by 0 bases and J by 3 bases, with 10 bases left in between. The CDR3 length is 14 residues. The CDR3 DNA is TGTGCCAGCAGCTTGGAGTACAGGGTCTACGAGCAGTACTTC. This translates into CASSLEYRVYEQYF.

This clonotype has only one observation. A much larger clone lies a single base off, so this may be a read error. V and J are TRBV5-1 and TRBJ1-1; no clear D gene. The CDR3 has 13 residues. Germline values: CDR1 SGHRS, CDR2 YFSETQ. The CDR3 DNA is TGCGTCAGCAGCTCCCTGAGGGACACTGAAGCTTTCTTT. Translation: CVSSSLRDTEAFF.

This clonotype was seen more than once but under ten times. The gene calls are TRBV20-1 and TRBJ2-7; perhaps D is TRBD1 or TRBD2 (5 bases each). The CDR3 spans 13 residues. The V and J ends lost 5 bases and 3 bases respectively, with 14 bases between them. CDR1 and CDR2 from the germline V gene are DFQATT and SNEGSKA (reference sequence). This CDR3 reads CSAEWDGNYEQYF. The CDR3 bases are TGCAGTGCTGAATGGGACGGCAACTACGAGCAGTACTTC.

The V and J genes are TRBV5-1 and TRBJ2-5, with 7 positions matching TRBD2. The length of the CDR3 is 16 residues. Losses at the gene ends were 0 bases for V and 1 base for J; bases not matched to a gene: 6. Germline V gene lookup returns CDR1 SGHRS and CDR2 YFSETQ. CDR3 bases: TGCGCCAGCAGCTTGGGACTAGCCGACGTCCAAGAGACCCAGTACTTC. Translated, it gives CASSLGLADVQETQYF. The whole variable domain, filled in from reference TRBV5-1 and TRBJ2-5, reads KAGVTQTPRYLIKTRGQQVTLSCSPISGHRSVSWYQQTPGQGLQFLFEYFSETQRNKGNFPGRFSGRQFSNSRSEMNVSTLELGDSALYLCASSLGLADVQETQYFGPGTRLLVL.

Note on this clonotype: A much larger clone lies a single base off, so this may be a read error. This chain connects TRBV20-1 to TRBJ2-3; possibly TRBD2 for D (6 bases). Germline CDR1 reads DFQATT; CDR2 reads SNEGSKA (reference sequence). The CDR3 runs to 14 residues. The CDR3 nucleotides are TGCGGTGCTAGAGTAGCGGTTTACAGAGATACGCAGTATTTT. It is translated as CGARVAVYRDTQYF.

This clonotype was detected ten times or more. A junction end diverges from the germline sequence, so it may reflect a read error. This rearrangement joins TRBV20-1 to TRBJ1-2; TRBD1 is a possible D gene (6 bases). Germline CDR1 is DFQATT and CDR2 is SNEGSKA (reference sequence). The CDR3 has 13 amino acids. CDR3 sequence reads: CSAREGAFFSDSF. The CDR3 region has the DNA TGCAGTGCTAGAGAGGGGGCCTTTTTCTCCGACTCCTTC.

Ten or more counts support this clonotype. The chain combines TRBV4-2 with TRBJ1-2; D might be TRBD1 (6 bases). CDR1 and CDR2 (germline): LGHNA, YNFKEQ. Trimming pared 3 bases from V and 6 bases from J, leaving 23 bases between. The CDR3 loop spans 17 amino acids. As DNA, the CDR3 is TGTGCCAGCAGCCACGGGATTTACAGGGAGGAGGAGGATGGCTACACCTTC. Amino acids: CASSHGIYREEEDGYTF.

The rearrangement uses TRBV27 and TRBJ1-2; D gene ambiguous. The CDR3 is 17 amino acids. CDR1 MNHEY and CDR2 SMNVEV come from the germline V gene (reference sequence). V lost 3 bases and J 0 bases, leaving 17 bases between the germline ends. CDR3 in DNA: TGTGCCAGCAGTTTCGAGTACACCCCGTCTACTAACTATGGCTACACCTTC. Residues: CASSFEYTPSTNYGYTF.

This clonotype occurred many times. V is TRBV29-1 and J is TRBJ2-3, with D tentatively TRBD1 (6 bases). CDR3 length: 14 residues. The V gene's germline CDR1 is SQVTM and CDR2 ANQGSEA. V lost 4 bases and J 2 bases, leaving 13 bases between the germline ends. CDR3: CSVVGARDTDTQYF. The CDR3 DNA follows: TGCAGCGTTGTGGGGGCCCGGGACACAGATACGCAGTATTTT.

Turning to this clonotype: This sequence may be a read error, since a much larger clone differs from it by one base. CDR3 protein: CSASASYDEQFF. Here the CDR3 DNA reads TGCAGTGCTAGCGCCTCGTACGATGAGCAGTTCTTC. The chain employs TRBV20-1 and TRBJ2-1; D remains ambiguous. The CDR3 length is 12 residues. Trimming left V 3 bases short and J 8 bases short, with 11 bases between. From germline, CDR1 is DFQATT and CDR2 SNEGSKA (reference sequence).

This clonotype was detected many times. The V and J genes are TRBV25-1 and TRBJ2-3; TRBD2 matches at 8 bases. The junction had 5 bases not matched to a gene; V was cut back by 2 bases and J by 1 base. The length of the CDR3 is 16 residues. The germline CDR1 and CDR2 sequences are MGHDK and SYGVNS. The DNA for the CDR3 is TGTGCCAGCAGTGAAAAGCGGGAGACCCGCACAGATACGCAGTATTTT. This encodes CASSEKRETRTDTQYF.

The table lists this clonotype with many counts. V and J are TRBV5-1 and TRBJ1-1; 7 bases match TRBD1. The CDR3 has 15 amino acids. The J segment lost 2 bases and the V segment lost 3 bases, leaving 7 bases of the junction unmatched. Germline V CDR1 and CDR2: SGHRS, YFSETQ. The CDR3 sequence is CASSSTGVINTEAFF. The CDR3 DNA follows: TGCGCCAGCAGCTCAACAGGGGTTATAAACACTGAAGCTTTCTTT.

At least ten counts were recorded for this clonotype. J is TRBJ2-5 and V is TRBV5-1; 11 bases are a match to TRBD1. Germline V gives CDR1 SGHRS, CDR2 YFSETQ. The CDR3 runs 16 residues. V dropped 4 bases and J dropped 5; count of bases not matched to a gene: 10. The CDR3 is CASSHFGQGAGETQYF. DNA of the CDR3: TGCGCCAGCAGCCATTTTGGACAGGGGGCTGGGGAGACCCAGTACTTC.

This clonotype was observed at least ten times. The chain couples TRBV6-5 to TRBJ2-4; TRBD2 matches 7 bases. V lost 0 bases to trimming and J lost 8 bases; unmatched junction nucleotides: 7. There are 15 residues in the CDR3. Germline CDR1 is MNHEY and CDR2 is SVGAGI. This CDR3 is CASSYSGGDGDIQYF. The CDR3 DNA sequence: TGTGCCAGCAGTTACTCGGGAGGGGACGGAGACATTCAGTACTTC.

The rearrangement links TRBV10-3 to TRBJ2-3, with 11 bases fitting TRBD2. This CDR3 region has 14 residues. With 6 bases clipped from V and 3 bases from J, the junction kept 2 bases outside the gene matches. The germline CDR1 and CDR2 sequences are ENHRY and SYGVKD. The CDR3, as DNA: TGTGCCATCAGGGGGACTAGCGGAACAGATACGCAGTATTTT. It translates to CAIRGTSGTDTQYF.

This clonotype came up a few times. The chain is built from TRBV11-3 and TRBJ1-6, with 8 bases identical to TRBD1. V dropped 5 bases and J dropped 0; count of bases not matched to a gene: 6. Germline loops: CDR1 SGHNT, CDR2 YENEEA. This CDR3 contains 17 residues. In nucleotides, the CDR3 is TGTGCCAGCAGCGGCAGACAGGGGAGCTCCTATAATTCACCCCTCCACTTT. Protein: CASSGRQGSSYNSPLHF.

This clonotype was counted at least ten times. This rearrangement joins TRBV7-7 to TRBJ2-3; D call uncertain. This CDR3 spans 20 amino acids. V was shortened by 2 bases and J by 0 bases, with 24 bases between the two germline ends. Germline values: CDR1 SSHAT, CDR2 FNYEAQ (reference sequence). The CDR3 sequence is CASSLTASAGQLLSTDTQYF. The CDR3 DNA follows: TGTGCCAGCAGCTTAACGGCCAGTGCTGGGCAGCTACTTAGCACAGATACGCAGTATTTT.

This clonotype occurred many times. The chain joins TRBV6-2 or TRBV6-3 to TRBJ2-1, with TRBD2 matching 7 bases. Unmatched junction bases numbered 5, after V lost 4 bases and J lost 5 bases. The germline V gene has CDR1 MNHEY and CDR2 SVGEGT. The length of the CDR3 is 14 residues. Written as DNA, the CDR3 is TGTGCCAGCAGTTCCGGACTAGACCACAATGAGCAGTTCTTC. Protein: CASSSGLDHNEQFF.

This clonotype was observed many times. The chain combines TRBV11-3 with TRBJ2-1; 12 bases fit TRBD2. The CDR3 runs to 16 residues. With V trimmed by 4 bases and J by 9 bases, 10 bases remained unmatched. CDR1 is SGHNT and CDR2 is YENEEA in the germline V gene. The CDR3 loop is CASSSIVGLAGTEQFF. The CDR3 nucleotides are TGTGCCAGCAGCTCGATAGTCGGACTAGCGGGAACTGAGCAGTTCTTC.

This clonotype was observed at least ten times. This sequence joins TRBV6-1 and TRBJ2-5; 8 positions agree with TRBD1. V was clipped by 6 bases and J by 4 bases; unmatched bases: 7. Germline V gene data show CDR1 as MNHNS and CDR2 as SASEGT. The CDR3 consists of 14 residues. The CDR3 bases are TGTGCCAGCAGCATCAGGGGGCTCGGAGAGACCCAGTACTTC. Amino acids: CASSIRGLGETQYF.

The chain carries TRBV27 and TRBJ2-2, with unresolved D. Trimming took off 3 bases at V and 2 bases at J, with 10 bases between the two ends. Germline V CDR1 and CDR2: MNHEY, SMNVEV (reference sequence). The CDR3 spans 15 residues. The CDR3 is CASSLDPINTGELFF. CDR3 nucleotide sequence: TGTGCCAGCAGTTTGGACCCCATTAACACCGGGGAGCTGTTTTTT.

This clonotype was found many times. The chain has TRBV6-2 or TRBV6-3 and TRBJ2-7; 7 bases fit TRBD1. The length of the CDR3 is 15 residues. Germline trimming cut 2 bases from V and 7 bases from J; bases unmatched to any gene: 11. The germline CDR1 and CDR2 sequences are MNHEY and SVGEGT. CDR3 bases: TGTGCCAGCAGTTACCAGGGGGTCAATTTTCGTGAGCAGTACTTC. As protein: CASSYQGVNFREQYF.

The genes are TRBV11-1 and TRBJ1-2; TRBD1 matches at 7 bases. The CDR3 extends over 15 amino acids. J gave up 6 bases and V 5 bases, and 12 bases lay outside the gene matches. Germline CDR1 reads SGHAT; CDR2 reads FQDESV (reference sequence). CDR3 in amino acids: CASSPLLEGQHGYTF. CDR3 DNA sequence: TGTGCCAGCAGCCCACTTCTTGAGGGACAGCATGGCTACACCTTC.

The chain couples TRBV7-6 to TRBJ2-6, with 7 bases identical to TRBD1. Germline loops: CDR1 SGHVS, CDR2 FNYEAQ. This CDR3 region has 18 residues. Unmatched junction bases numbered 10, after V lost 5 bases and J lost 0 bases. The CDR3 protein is CASSTGAALSSGANVLTF. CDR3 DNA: TGTGCCAGCAGCACAGGGGCGGCGCTGAGCTCTGGGGCCAACGTCCTGACTTTC.

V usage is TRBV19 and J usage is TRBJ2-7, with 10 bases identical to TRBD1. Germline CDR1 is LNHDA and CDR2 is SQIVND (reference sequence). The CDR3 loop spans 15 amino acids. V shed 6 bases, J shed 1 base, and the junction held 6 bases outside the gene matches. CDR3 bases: TGTGCCAGTAGAACGGGGACAGGGGATTCCTACGAGCAGTACTTC. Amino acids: CASRTGTGDSYEQYF. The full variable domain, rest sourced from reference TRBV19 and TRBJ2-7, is DGGITQSPKYLFRKEGQNVTLSCEQNLNHDAMYWYRQDPGQGLRLIYYSQIVNDFQKGDIAEGYSVSREKKESFPLTVTSAQKNPTAFYLCASRTGTGDSYEQYFGPGTRLTVT.